The 23 T cell receptor beta chains below come from one sample, sequenced in a study of blood T cells in healthy people across ages. Then a second PCR, running about 6 to 12 cycles, was carried out with a sample-barcoded 5' primer and a J-beta primer mix. TCRdb itself ran the 5' RACE reads through MiXCR, one entry per CDR3 protein. The repertoire includes approximately 730,000 distinct CDR3 sequences, approximately 55% of them detected once, and about 38% sits in the top ten. Sequences were obtained from blood. These TCRs come from an elderly man in good health.

This clonotype was seen more than once but under ten times. This rearrangement joins TRBV21-1 to TRBJ2-3; TRBD2, as called in the table, went unchecked against the DNA. TRBV21-1 is assigned pseudogene status. This CDR3 has 19 residues. The CDR3 sequence: CASTLGTSGSYSSADTQYF. Here the CDR3 DNA reads TGTGCCAGCACCCTTGGGACTAGCGGGTCATATTCTAGCGCAGATACGCAGTATTTT.

The gene calls are TRBV4-1 and TRBJ2-1; unclear D gene. The CDR3 is 11 amino acids. V was trimmed by 3 bases and J by 10 bases, leaving 7 bases between them. CDR1 and CDR2 (germline): MGHRA, YSYEKL. The CDR3 spells CASSQGLEQFF. DNA of the CDR3: TGCGCCAGCAGCCAGGGATTGGAGCAGTTCTTC.

In DNA form, the CDR3 reads TGCGCCAGCACCCCCGGTAGGAGCGGGAGGACCTACGAGCAGTACTTC. As protein: CASTPGRSGRTYEQYF. The J gene is TRBJ2-7, the V gene TRBV10-2, with 9 bases fitting TRBD2. Germline CDR1 is WSHSY and CDR2 is SAAADI. Trimming removed 7 bases from V and 2 bases from J; junction bases left unmatched: 12. CDR3 length: 16 residues.

This chain links TRBV5-1 with TRBJ2-1; D not certain. CDR1 and CDR2 (germline): SGHRS, YFSETQ. The CDR3 sequence is 16 residues long. Trimming cost V 5 bases and J 10 bases, with 25 bases left between them. The CDR3 spells CASSRPRSLRPTEQFF. The CDR3 region has the DNA TGCGCCAGCAGTCGCCCGAGGAGTCTGAGACCAACAGAGCAGTTCTTC. Combining the CDR3 with reference TRBV5-1 and TRBJ2-1 gives the whole variable domain KAGVTQTPRYLIKTRGQQVTLSCSPISGHRSVSWYQQTPGQGLQFLFEYFSETQRNKGNFPGRFSGRQFSNSRSEMNVSTLELGDSALYLCASSRPRSLRPTEQFFGPGTRLTVL.

The chain carries TRBV20-1 and TRBJ1-1; 10 bases align to TRBD1. Looked up from germline, CDR1 is DFQATT and CDR2 is SNEGSKA (reference sequence). Trimming removed 6 bases from V and 6 bases from J; junction bases left unmatched: 10. The CDR3 has 14 amino acids. The CDR3 nucleotides are TGCAGTGCCCCAAGGGACAGGGGACGCGCTGAAGCTTTCTTT. Its translation: CSAPRDRGRAEAFF.

The chain carries TRBV6-1 and TRBJ1-1; D might be TRBD1 (6 bases). The germline V gene has CDR1 MNHNS and CDR2 SASEGT. The CDR3 is 14 residues long. Trimming removed 5 bases at V and 3 bases at J, with 13 bases between. The CDR3 DNA is TGTGCCAGCAGTCCACGGAGGGGGTACACTGAAGCTTTCTTT. Amino acid sequence: CASSPRRGYTEAFF.

This clonotype showed up just a few times. This rearrangement joins TRBV29-1 to TRBJ2-1; 8 bases are shared with TRBD1. Germline loops: CDR1 SQVTM, CDR2 ANQGSEA. The ends lost 6 bases at V and 3 bases at J; junction bases unmatched: 10. This CDR3 contains 15 residues. In nucleotides, the CDR3 is TGCAGCGTCCCACTCGCCGGGACAGGCTACAATGAGCAGTTCTTC. Translated: CSVPLAGTGYNEQFF.

The sample holds one count of this clonotype. The genes are TRBV6-6 and TRBJ1-4; no reliable D call. The V gene lost 8 bases and the J gene lost 8 bases, with 12 bases spanning the gap. This CDR3 has 12 residues. Germline V gene lookup returns CDR1 MNHNY and CDR2 SVGAGI (reference sequence). DNA of the CDR3: TGTGCCAGCTATCGAGTTGGCGAAAAACTGTTTTTT. It codes for CASYRVGEKLFF.

In this sample, this clonotype turned up many times. The V call is TRBV4-1, the J call TRBJ2-5; D remains unclear. The CDR3 spans 16 residues. V lost 1 base to trimming and J lost 0 bases, with 12 bases between them. Germline CDR1 is MGHRA and CDR2 is YSYEKL. CDR3 sequence: CASSQGAVPYQETQYF. The CDR3 bases are TGCGCCAGCAGCCAAGGGGCGGTCCCGTACCAAGAGACCCAGTACTTC.

The rearrangement links TRBV20-1 to TRBJ1-2; tentatively, D is TRBD1 (6 bases). This CDR3 spans 14 amino acids. Germline V CDR1 and CDR2: DFQATT, SNEGSKA (reference sequence). V was shortened by 1 base and J by 2 bases, with 11 bases between the two germline ends. The CDR3 sequence: CSARATGTNYGYTF. Here the CDR3 DNA reads TGCAGTGCTAGAGCCACCGGGACAAACTATGGCTACACCTTC.

This clonotype was recorded once. The rearrangement joins TRBV7-2 to TRBJ2-1, with 8 bases aligning to TRBD2. V dropped 5 bases and J dropped 15; count of bases not matched to a gene: 6. Germline CDR1 and CDR2: SGHTA and FQGNSA. This CDR3 spans 11 amino acids. The CDR3 DNA reads as TGTGCCAGCAGCCTGGGGGGGACTAGGTTCTTC. Translating gives CASSLGGTRFF.

The J gene is TRBJ2-1, the V gene TRBV7-9; 10 nucleotides match TRBD2. The CDR3 extends over 16 amino acids. The J segment lost 3 bases and the V segment lost 1 base, leaving 3 bases of the junction unmatched. CDR1 and CDR2 (germline): SEHNR, FQNEAQ (reference sequence). The CDR3 here is CASSLDRLAGYNEQFF. For the CDR3, the DNA is TGTGCCAGCAGCTTAGACCGACTAGCGGGCTACAATGAGCAGTTCTTC. Full variable domain (missing parts from reference TRBV7-9 and TRBJ2-1): DTGVSQNPRHKITKRGQNVTFRCDPISEHNRLYWYRQTLGQGPEFLTYFQNEAQLEKSRLLSDRFSAERPKGSFSTLEIQRTEQGDSAMYLCASSLDRLAGYNEQFFGPGTRLTVL.

The rearrangement uses TRBV20-1 and TRBJ2-1; TRBD2 matches 7 bases. With V trimmed by 2 bases and J by 0 bases, 10 bases remained unmatched. The CDR3 consists of 17 residues. CDR1 and CDR2 from the germline V gene are DFQATT and SNEGSKA (reference sequence). CDR3 coding DNA: TGCAGTGCTAGACGTTGGGGGGGAGACAGCTCCTACAATGAGCAGTTCTTC. Translated, it gives CSARRWGGDSSYNEQFF.

This sequence joins TRBV6-5 and TRBJ2-1; tentatively, D is TRBD2 (6 bases). Germline V gene sequence: CDR1 MNHEY, CDR2 SVGAGI. CDR3 length equals 15 residues. Trimming stripped 7 bases from V and 7 bases from J, with 20 bases between. In DNA form, the CDR3 reads TGTGCCAGCAACCGATCAGGAGGGCGGAGGAATGAGCAGTTCTTC. Residues: CASNRSGGRRNEQFF.

This clonotype was found a few times. V and J are TRBV5-1 and TRBJ2-7; the D gene is possibly TRBD1 (5 bases). CDR1 is SGHRS, CDR2 YFSETQ, per germline. The ends were cut back, 4 bases at V and 0 bases at J, with 11 bases in the middle. The CDR3 contains 14 residues. CDR3 nucleotide sequence: TGCGCCAGCAGCGAGGACATCCGCTCCTACGAGCAGTACTTC. It specifies CASSEDIRSYEQYF. Complete variable domain (other parts from reference TRBV5-1 and TRBJ2-7): KAGVTQTPRYLIKTRGQQVTLSCSPISGHRSVSWYQQTPGQGLQFLFEYFSETQRNKGNFPGRFSGRQFSNSRSEMNVSTLELGDSALYLCASSEDIRSYEQYFGPGTRLTVT.

The V and J genes are TRBV20-1 and TRBJ2-7; perhaps TRBD2 as D (5 bases). The end of the DNA aligns better with TRBJ2-1, so the J call may be wrong. CDR1 DFQATT and CDR2 SNEGSKA come from the germline V gene (reference sequence). The CDR3 is 14 amino acids. In nucleotides, the CDR3 is TGCAGTGCTAGAGATCCGCCTAGCAATAATGAGCAGTTCTTC. It translates to CSARDPPSNNEQFF.

The V and J genes are TRBV29-1 and TRBJ1-2, with TRBD1 as a possible D gene (5 bases). Trimming removed 4 bases at V and 6 bases at J, with 21 bases between. This CDR3 contains 15 residues. CDR1 SQVTM and CDR2 ANQGSEA come from the germline V gene. The CDR3 is CSVVFWGRPGDGYTF. The CDR3 DNA reads as TGCAGCGTTGTATTTTGGGGGAGGCCGGGGGATGGCTACACCTTC.

V gene TRBV7-3 combines with J gene TRBJ1-1, with a weak D call TRBD1 (6 bases). The V end was cut by 4 bases, the J end by 6 bases, with 12 bases between. This CDR3 region has 13 residues. Germline CDR1 SGHTA, CDR2 FQGTGA. Here the CDR3 reads CASSSDGGAEAFF. The DNA for the CDR3 is TGTGCCAGCAGCTCCGATGGGGGCGCTGAAGCTTTCTTT.

This clonotype has a handful of counts. V usage is TRBV9 and J usage is TRBJ2-2, with 13 bases lining up with TRBD2. V shed 4 bases and J 4 bases; nucleotides not matched to a gene: 4. CDR3 size: 16 residues. Per germline, CDR1 SGDLS and CDR2 YYNGEE. The CDR3 is CASSPGLAGPTGELFF. DNA of the CDR3: TGTGCCAGCAGCCCGGGACTAGCGGGGCCCACCGGGGAGCTGTTTTTT. Filled out from reference TRBV9 and TRBJ2-2, the complete variable domain reads DSGVTQTPKHLITATGQRVTLRCSPRSGDLSVYWYQQSLDQGLQFLIQYYNGEERAKGNILERFSAQQFPDLHSELNLSSLELGDSALYFCASSPGLAGPTGELFFGEGSRLTVL.

The chain couples TRBV28 to TRBJ2-3; D could derive from TRBD1 or TRBD2 (6 bases each). The CDR3 spans 15 residues. Germline values: CDR1 MDHEN, CDR2 SYDVKM. V lost 6 bases and J 4 bases, leaving 17 bases between the germline ends. CDR3 sequence (DNA): TGTGCCAGCAGCTCAGAGGGGGGAGATTCAGATACGCAGTATTTT. Residues: CASSSEGGDSDTQYF. The full variable domain, its missing parts supplied by reference TRBV28 and TRBJ2-3, is DVKVTQSSRYLVKRTGEKVFLECVQDMDHENMFWYRQDPGLGLRLIYFSYDVKMKEKGDIPEGYSVSREKKERFSLILESASTNQTSMYLCASSSEGGDSDTQYFGPGTRLTVL.

This clonotype was seen a few times. The chain employs TRBV28 and TRBJ2-1; 9 positions match TRBD2. The CDR3 runs to 17 residues. Per the germline V gene, CDR1 is MDHEN and CDR2 is SYDVKM. Trimming cost V 7 bases and J 4 bases; bases outside gene matches: 14. CDR3 DNA: TGTGCCAGCACTAAGGGTAGCGGGAGTAGGGGTTACAATGAGCAGTTCTTC. Amino acids: CASTKGSGSRGYNEQFF.

The chain joins TRBV12-3 or TRBV12-4 to TRBJ2-3; 9 bases agree with TRBD2. Unmatched junction bases numbered 23, after V lost 5 bases and J lost 14 bases. The CDR3 spans 17 residues. The CDR3 DNA reads TGTGCCAGCAGTAAAGTGACTAGCGGTCTAAAGCACAGATACGCGTATTTT. This encodes CASSKVTSGLKHRYAYF.

The V call is TRBV2, the J call TRBJ2-5, with 8 bases that match TRBD2. The J call is in doubt because the DNA end fits TRBJ2-7 better. From germline, CDR1 is SNHLY and CDR2 FYNNEI. The CDR3 runs 14 residues. The CDR3, as DNA: TGTGCCAGCAAGATCGAGGCGGGAGGACGCGAGCAGTACTTC. This codes for CASKIEAGGREQYF.